These T cell receptor beta chains were read from a single sample in a study of beta chain features in type 1 diabetes. The table came from immunoSEQ multiplex PCR; TCRdb's copy has only in-frame clones and leaves some out. The sample records around 710,000 clones, around 12% being singletons. Sequencing was performed on naive CD4+ T cells from blood. Every receptor here comes from a young man with type 1 diabetes. Each CDR3 is given with its conserved first and last residue. A D gene is named only where the DNA matches it firmly. The size field is filled for only some rows; it gives once, few, many or a size class.

size: few; D: .; J: TRBJ2-5; V: TRBV15; CDR3: CATSRGPGGGETQYF; DNA: TGTGCCACCAGCAGAGGCCCCGGGGGCGGAGAGACCCAGTACTTC
size: few; D: .; J: TRBJ2-2; V: TRBV6-5; CDR3: CASSPPGTTTGELFF; DNA: TGTGCCAGCAGCCCTCCCGGGACAACCACCGGGGAGCTGTTTTTT
size: few; D: TRBD1; J: TRBJ2-6; V: TRBV7-2; CDR3: CASSFLQGPRDVLTF; DNA: TGTGCCAGCAGCTTCCTACAGGGGCCCAGGGACGTCCTGACTTTC
size: .; D: .; J: TRBJ2-5; V: TRBV9; CDR3: CASSVVVGETQYF; DNA: TGTGCCAGCAGCGTAGTAGTTGGAGAGACCCAGTACTTC
size: .; D: .; J: TRBJ2-4; V: TRBV14; CDR3: CASSQEGSKNIQYF; DNA: TGTGCCAGCAGCCAAGAAGGTAGCAAAAACATTCAGTACTTC
size: few; D: TRBD1; J: TRBJ1-2; V: TRBV19; CDR3: CASTDRDRDGYTF; DNA: TGTGCCAGTACTGACCGGGACAGAGATGGCTACACCTTC
size: few; D: TRBD1; J: TRBJ2-7; V: TRBV29-1; CDR3: CSVNRAGGTYEQYF; DNA: TGCAGCGTTAACAGGGCAGGGGGAACCTACGAGCAGTACTTC
size: .; D: .; J: TRBJ2-1; V: TRBV5-1; CDR3: CASRVSGSYNEQFF; DNA: TGCGCCAGCAGGGTTAGCGGCTCCTACAATGAGCAGTTCTTC
size: few; D: .; J: TRBJ1-2; V: TRBV7-2; CDR3: CASSLSQGSTGYTF; DNA: TGTGCCAGCAGCTTATCCCAGGGTTCAACTGGCTACACCTTC
size: few; D: .; J: TRBJ2-1; V: TRBV18; CDR3: CASSPPQDKEQFF; DNA: TGTGCCAGCTCACCACCTCAAGACAAAGAGCAGTTCTTC
size: .; D: TRBD1; J: TRBJ2-7; V: TRBV6-1; CDR3: CASLTGGSSYEQYF; DNA: TGTGCCAGCCTGACAGGGGGAAGCTCCTACGAGCAGTACTTC
size: few; D: .; J: TRBJ2-1; V: TRBV6-5; CDR3: CASSRRGEQFF; DNA: TGTGCCAGCAGCCGCCGGGGTGAGCAGTTCTTC
size: few; D: .; J: TRBJ1-1; V: TRBV18; CDR3: CASSPQGPRMNTEAFF; DNA: TGTGCCAGCTCACCACAGGGCCCTCGGATGAACACTGAAGCTTTCTTT
size: few; D: .; J: TRBJ1-6; V: TRBV29-1; CDR3: CSVVSEVEAEWNSPLHF; DNA: TGCAGCGTTGTGTCTGAAGTGGAGGCAGAATGGAATTCACCCCTCCACTTT